This T cell receptor beta chain was recovered during a study of a mutant IDH1 vaccine in newly diagnosed glioma. For the study at large: An approximately 62% male, approximately 38% female split and a mean age of approximately 40 years characterized treated patients.

Time point specified: baseline, week 1 (first vaccination visit). Stated treatment: pre-vaccination baseline after standard-of-care therapy. Germline V gene sequence: CDR1 SGHTA, CDR2 FQGNSA. V lost 1 base to trimming and J lost 2 bases, with 8 bases between them. The CDR3 extends over 14 amino acids. Sequenced by immunoSEQ multiplex PCR; TCRdb stores in-frame clones only, minus some. The table shows 60,000 to 75,000 clones, with 70% to 80% occurring only once. This rearrangement joins TRBV7-2 to TRBJ1-1; D ambiguous. This TCR derives from a man aged 50-59 years with glioma. Source: PBMCs, taken from a glioma patient treated with radiotherapy, temozolomide or both. The CDR3 DNA reads TGTGCCAGCAGCTTAGAAGTCAGAAACACTGAAGCTTTCTTT. As protein: CASSLEVRNTEAFF. Full variable domain (rest looked up from reference TRBV7-2 and TRBJ1-1): GAGVSQSPSNKVTEKGKDVELRCDPISGHTALYWYRQSLGQGLEFLIYFQGNSAPDKSGLPSDRFSAERTGGSVSTLTIQRTQQEDSAVYLCASSLEVRNTEAFFGQGTRLTVV.